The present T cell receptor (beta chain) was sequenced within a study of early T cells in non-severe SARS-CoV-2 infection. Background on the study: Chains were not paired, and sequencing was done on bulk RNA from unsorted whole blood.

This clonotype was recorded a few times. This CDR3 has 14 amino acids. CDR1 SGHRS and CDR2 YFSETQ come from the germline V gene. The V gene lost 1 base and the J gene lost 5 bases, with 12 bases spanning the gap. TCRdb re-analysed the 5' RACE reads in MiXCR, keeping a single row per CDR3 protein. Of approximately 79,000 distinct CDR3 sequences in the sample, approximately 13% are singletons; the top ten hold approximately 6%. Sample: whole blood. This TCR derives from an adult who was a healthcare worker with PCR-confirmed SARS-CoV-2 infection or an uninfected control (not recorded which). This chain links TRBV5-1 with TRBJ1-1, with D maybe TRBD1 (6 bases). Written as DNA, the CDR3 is TGCGCCAGCAGCTTGACAGGGTGGAGAACTGAAGCTTTCTTT. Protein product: CASSLTGWRTEAFF.